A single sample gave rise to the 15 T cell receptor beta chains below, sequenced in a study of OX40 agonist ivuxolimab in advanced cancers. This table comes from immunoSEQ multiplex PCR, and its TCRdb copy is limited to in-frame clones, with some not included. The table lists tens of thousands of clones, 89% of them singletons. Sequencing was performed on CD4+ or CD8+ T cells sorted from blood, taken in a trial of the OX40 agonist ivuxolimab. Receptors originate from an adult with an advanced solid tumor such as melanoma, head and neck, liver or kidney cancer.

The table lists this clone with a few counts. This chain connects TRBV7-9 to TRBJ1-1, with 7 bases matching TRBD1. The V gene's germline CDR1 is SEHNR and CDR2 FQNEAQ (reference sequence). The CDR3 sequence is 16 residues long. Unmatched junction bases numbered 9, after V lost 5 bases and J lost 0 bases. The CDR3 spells CASSAKLTGLNTEAFF. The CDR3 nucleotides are TGTGCCAGCAGCGCCAAACTGACAGGGCTGAACACTGAAGCTTTCTTT.

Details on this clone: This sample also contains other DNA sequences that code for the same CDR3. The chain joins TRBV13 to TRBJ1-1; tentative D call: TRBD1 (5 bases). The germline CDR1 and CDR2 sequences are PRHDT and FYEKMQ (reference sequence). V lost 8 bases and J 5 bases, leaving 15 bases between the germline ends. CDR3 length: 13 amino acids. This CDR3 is CASSPGGRTEAFF. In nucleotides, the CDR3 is TGTGCCAGCTCCCCTGGGGGTCGGACTGAAGCTTTCTTT.

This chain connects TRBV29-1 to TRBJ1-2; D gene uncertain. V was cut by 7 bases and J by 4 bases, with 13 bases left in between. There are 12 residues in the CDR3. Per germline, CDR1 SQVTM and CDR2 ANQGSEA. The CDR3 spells CSAEEGPYGYTF. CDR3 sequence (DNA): TGCAGCGCCGAGGAAGGTCCCTATGGCTACACCTTC. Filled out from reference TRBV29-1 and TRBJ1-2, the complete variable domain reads SAVISQKPSRDICQRGTSLTIQCQVDSQVTMMFWYRQQPGQSLTLIATANQGSEATYESGFVIDKFPISRPNLTFSTLTVSNMSPEDSSIYLCSAEEGPYGYTFGSGTRLTVV.

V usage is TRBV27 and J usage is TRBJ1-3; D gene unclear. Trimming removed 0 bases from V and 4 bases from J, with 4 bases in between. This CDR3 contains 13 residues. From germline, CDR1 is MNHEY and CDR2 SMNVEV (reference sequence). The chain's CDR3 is CASSLSPGNTIYF. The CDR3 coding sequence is TGTGCCAGCAGTTTATCCCCAGGAAACACCATATATTTT.

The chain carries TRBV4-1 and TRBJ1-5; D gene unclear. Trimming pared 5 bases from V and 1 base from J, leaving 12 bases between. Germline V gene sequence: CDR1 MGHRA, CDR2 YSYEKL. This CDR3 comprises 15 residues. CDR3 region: CASSYRYSSNQPQHF. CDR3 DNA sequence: TGCGCCAGCAGCTACAGATATTCGAGCAATCAGCCCCAGCATTTT.

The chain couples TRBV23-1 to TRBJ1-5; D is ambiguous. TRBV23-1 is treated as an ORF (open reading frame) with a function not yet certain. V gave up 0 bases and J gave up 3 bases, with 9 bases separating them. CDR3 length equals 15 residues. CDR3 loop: CASSQSTADNQPQHF. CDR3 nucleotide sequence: TGCGCCAGCAGTCAATCTACCGCTGACAATCAGCCCCAGCATTTT.

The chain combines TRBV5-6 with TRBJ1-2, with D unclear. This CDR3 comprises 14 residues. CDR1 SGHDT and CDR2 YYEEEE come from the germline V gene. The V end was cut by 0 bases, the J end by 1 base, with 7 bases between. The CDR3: CASSLGSYNYGYTF. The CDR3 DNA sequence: TGTGCCAGCAGCTTGGGATCCTATAACTATGGCTACACCTTC.

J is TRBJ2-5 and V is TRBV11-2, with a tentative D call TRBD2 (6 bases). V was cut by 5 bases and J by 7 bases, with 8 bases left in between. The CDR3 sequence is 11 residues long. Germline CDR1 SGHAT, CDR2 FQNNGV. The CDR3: CASSPGVTQYF. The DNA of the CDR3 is TGTGCCAGCAGCCCGGGGGTGACCCAGTACTTC.

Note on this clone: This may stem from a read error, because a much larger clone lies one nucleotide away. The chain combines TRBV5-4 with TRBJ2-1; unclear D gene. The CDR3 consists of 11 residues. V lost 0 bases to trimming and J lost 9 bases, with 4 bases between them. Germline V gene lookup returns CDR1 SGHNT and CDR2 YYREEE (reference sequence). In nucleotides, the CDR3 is TGTGCCAGCAGCTTGGGGGGTGAGCAGTTCTTC. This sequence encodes CASSLGGEQFF.

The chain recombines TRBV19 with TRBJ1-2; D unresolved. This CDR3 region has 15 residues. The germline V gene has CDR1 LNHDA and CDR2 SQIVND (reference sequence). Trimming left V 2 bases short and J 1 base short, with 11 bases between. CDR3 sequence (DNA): TGTGCCAGTAGTATATCCGGGCGCCTTAACTATGGCTACACCTTC. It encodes CASSISGRLNYGYTF.

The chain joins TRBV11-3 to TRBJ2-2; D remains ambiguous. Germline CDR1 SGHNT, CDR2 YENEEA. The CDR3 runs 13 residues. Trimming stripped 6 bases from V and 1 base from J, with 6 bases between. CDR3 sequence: CASRDGNTGELFF. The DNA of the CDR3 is TGTGCCAGCAGGGACGGGAACACCGGGGAGCTGTTTTTT.

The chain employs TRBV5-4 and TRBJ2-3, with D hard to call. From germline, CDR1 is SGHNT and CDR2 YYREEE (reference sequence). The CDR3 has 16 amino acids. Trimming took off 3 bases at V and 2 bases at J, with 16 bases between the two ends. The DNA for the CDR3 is TGTGCCAGCAGCTCCCCCGACGGCCCCAACACAGATACGCAGTATTTT. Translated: CASSSPDGPNTDTQYF.

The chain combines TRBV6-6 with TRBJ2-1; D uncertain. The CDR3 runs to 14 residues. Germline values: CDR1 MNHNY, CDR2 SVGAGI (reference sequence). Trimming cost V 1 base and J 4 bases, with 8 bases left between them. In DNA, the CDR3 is TGTGCCAGCAGTTACTTAAGGGCTTACAATGAGCAGTTCTTC. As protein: CASSYLRAYNEQFF.

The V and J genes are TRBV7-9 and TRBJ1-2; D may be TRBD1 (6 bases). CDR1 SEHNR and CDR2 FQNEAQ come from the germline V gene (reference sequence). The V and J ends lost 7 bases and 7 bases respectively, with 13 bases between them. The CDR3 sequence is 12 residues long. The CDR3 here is CASTIGQFGYTF. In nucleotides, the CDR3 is TGTGCCAGCACCATCGGACAGTTTGGCTACACCTTC.

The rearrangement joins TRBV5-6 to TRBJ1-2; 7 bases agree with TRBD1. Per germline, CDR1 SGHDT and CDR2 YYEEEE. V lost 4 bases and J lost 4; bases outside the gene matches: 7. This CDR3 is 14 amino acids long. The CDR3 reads CASSPPGQFYGYTF. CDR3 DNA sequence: TGTGCCAGCAGCCCCCCGGGACAGTTCTATGGCTACACCTTC.